This record looks at one T cell receptor beta chain sequence and its context. What it recognizes is unknown. These data come from a study of graft-versus-host responses after intestinal transplantation. Libraries were prepared by immunoSEQ multiplex PCR; TCRdb keeps only in-frame clonotypes and omits some of them. The data contain 80,000 to 85,000 clones, roughly 91% of them seen just once; the ten biggest clones take up approximately 0.096%. General study results and limits: In recipient marrow, GvH clones were found, and some appeared first in ileum or blood.

This sequence originates from a human donor who received an intestinal transplant. The starting material was unstimulated CD4+ T cells sorted from spleen or lymph node cells, obtained before intestinal transplant.

CDR3 DNA sequence: TGTGCCAGCAGCGTGAAAGCGGGGTCAGAGACCCAGTACTTC. It encodes CASSVKAGSETQYF. This chain connects TRBV5-6 to TRBJ2-5; 7 bases align to TRBD2. Germline values: CDR1 SGHDT, CDR2 YYEEEE. The CDR3 extends over 14 amino acids. V was clipped by 4 bases and J by 4 bases; unmatched bases: 7.